A single sample gave rise to the 21 T cell receptor beta chains below, sequenced in a study of OX40 agonist ivuxolimab in advanced cancers. This table comes from immunoSEQ multiplex PCR, and its TCRdb copy is limited to in-frame clones, with some not included. The sample records tens of thousands of clones, 81% being singletons. The sequencing used CD4+ or CD8+ T cells sorted from blood, collected in a trial of the OX40 agonist ivuxolimab. These receptor sequences come from an adult with an advanced solid tumor such as melanoma, head and neck, liver or kidney cancer.

The chain uses TRBV6-5 and TRBJ2-6; tentatively, D is TRBD2 (5 bases). The germline V gene has CDR1 MNHEY and CDR2 SVGAGI. V was pared by 2 bases and J by 2 bases, with 7 bases between. This CDR3 spans 15 amino acids. CDR3 loop: CASSYAGTGANVLTF. Here the CDR3 DNA reads TGTGCCAGCAGTTACGCGGGTACTGGGGCCAACGTCCTGACTTTC.

This sequence joins TRBV5-4 and TRBJ2-5; TRBD1 is a possible D gene (5 bases). The CDR3 runs to 14 residues. CDR1 is SGHNT and CDR2 is YYREEE in the germline V gene (reference sequence). V lost 0 bases and J 4 bases, leaving 10 bases between the germline ends. The CDR3 DNA follows: TGTGCCAGCAGCTTGGCAGGGTCGGGAGAGACCCAGTACTTC. Its translation is CASSLAGSGETQYF.

The genes are TRBV9 and TRBJ2-1; D remains ambiguous. The V end lost 4 bases, the J end lost 12 bases, and 11 bases lay between the germline ends. Germline CDR1 is SGDLS and CDR2 is YYNGEE. The CDR3 sequence is 11 residues long. This CDR3 reads CASSSLVGQFF. DNA of the CDR3: TGTGCCAGCAGCTCTTTGGTAGGGCAGTTCTTC.

V usage is TRBV27 and J usage is TRBJ1-1; 7 bases are shared with TRBD1. CDR1 and CDR2 (germline): MNHEY, SMNVEV (reference sequence). The ends lost 8 bases at V and 4 bases at J; junction bases unmatched: 16. This CDR3 has 16 residues. The CDR3, as DNA: TGTGCCAGCGCGACGGATATTGAGGGGGCAGGCACTGAAGCTTTCTTT. Translation gives CASATDIEGAGTEAFF.

The V and J genes are TRBV5-1 and TRBJ1-4, with D uncertain. The CDR3 contains 16 residues. The germline V and J ends were trimmed by 2 bases and 4 bases, with 15 bases remaining between them. Per germline, CDR1 SGHRS and CDR2 YFSETQ. The CDR3 loop reads CASSLSGQRNNEKLFF. The CDR3 DNA sequence: TGCGCCAGCAGCTTATCGGGCCAAAGAAATAATGAAAAACTGTTTTTT.

This clone was detected a few times. The CDR3 DNA is TGCGCCAGCAGAGTCGGGACAGGGGGAAACACCATATATTTT. Translation: CASRVGTGGNTIYF. The chain recombines TRBV5-1 with TRBJ1-3, with 9 bases that match TRBD1. V shed 5 bases and J 4 bases; nucleotides not matched to a gene: 4. This CDR3 comprises 14 residues. Germline-derived CDR1 and CDR2 are SGHRS and YFSETQ.

V gene TRBV6-1 combines with J gene TRBJ2-5; 7 nucleotides line up with TRBD1. The V segment lost 1 base and the J segment 2 bases; nucleotides outside the gene matches: 1. The germline V gene has CDR1 MNHNS and CDR2 SASEGT. The CDR3 length is 14 residues. The CDR3 region has the DNA TGTGCCAGCAGTGAAGGGGGACAGCAAGAGACCCAGTACTTC. Translating gives CASSEGGQQETQYF.

With regard to this clone: At the DNA level, this CDR3 is encoded by other sequences in the same sample as well. The rearrangement uses TRBV5-4 and TRBJ1-2; 8 bases are a match to TRBD1. J was trimmed by 4 bases and V by 2 bases; bases with no gene match: 4. Germline V gene data show CDR1 as SGHNT and CDR2 as YYREEE (reference sequence). This CDR3 is built from 14 residues. Written as DNA, the CDR3 is TGTGCCAGCAGCTTAAGGACAGGGAGCTATGGCTACACCTTC. Protein product: CASSLRTGSYGYTF.

This rearrangement joins TRBV11-2 to TRBJ2-2; D is uncertain. The CDR3 totals 15 residues. V was clipped by 3 bases and J by 2 bases, with 10 bases between them. Germline CDR1 is SGHAT and CDR2 is FQNNGV. The CDR3 sequence: CASSFIQTNTGELFF. The CDR3, as DNA: TGTGCCAGCAGCTTTATTCAGACTAACACCGGGGAGCTGTTTTTT.

This chain connects TRBV20-1 to TRBJ1-1; no clear D. Germline V gene data show CDR1 as DFQATT and CDR2 as SNEGSKA (reference sequence). The CDR3 is 10 residues long. Trimming left V 1 base short and J 7 bases short, with 4 bases between. CDR3 loop: CSARAGEAFF. CDR3 in DNA: TGCAGTGCTAGAGCTGGTGAAGCTTTCTTT.

A single count supports this clone. The CDR3 reads CASSVALSNTGELFF. The DNA of the CDR3 is TGTGCCAGCAGCGTAGCTCTCTCGAACACCGGGGAGCTGTTTTTT. The chain carries TRBV9 and TRBJ2-2; D is ambiguous. The CDR3 contains 15 residues. Trimming stripped 0 bases from V and 0 bases from J, with 6 bases between. The V gene's germline CDR1 is SGDLS and CDR2 YYNGEE.

The genes are TRBV19 and TRBJ2-7; 7 bases match TRBD1. Germline lookup yields CDR1 LNHDA and CDR2 SQIVND (reference sequence). V shed 5 bases, J shed 2 bases, and the junction held 12 bases outside the gene matches. The CDR3 is 16 amino acids. The DNA of the CDR3 is TGTGCCAGTAGTCCAATTCAAAACAGGGGTACCTACGAGCAGTACTTC. Translated, it gives CASSPIQNRGTYEQYF.

The chain is built from TRBV6-6 and TRBJ1-1, with TRBD1 matching over 9 bases. With V trimmed by 6 bases and J by 4 bases, 9 bases remained unmatched. The CDR3 consists of 15 residues. The germline V gene has CDR1 MNHNY and CDR2 SVGAGI (reference sequence). This CDR3 reads CASSYPGQGSTEAFF. Written as DNA, the CDR3 is TGTGCCAGCAGCTACCCCGGACAGGGGTCCACTGAAGCTTTCTTT.

V gene TRBV6-5 combines with J gene TRBJ2-7, with D unresolved. This CDR3 has 11 residues. The V gene's germline CDR1 is MNHEY and CDR2 SVGAGI. Trimming left V 11 bases short and J 3 bases short, with 11 bases between. The CDR3 DNA reads TGTGCCTCTAGGAAAATCTACGAGCAGTACTTC. Translation gives CASRKIYEQYF.

The DNA for the CDR3 is TGTGCCAGTAGTATAGATCTGTCTCTGATCTATGGCTACACCTTC. It yields the protein CASSIDLSLIYGYTF. The V and J genes are TRBV19 and TRBJ1-2; D is unresolved. The V end was cut by 0 bases, the J end by 4 bases, with 12 bases between. This CDR3 is built from 15 residues. Germline CDR1 LNHDA, CDR2 SQIVND (reference sequence).

In this sample, this clone is medium-sized (0.01 to 0.1%). This chain uses TRBV19 with TRBJ1-1, with 10 bases lining up with TRBD1. CDR1 LNHDA and CDR2 SQIVND come from the germline V gene (reference sequence). The CDR3 spans 15 residues. V shed 7 bases and J 0 bases; nucleotides not matched to a gene: 5. CDR3 nucleotides: TGTGCCAGTAACCTCGGGACAGGGGTGAACACTGAAGCTTTCTTT. It translates to CASNLGTGVNTEAFF. The entire variable domain, with the rest obtained from reference TRBV19 and TRBJ1-1, is as follows: DGGITQSPKYLFRKEGQNVTLSCEQNLNHDAMYWYRQDPGQGLRLIYYSQIVNDFQKGDIAEGYSVSREKKESFPLTVTSAQKNPTAFYLCASNLGTGVNTEAFFGQGTRLTVV.

The rearrangement joins TRBV7-2 to TRBJ1-4; D gene ambiguous. Germline lookup yields CDR1 SGHTA and CDR2 FQGNSA. CDR3 length: 13 amino acids. V shed 2 bases and J shed 7 bases, with 8 bases lying between them. The CDR3 nucleotides read TGTGCCAGCAGCTTACAATGGTCTGAAAAACTGTTTTTT. It is translated as CASSLQWSEKLFF.

This rearrangement joins TRBV9 to TRBJ2-3, with D perhaps being TRBD1 or TRBD2 (5 bases each). Trimming pared 0 bases from V and 4 bases from J, leaving 18 bases between. The length of the CDR3 is 17 residues. CDR1 and CDR2 (germline): SGDLS, YYNGEE. The CDR3 here is CASSVETRGWGADTQYF. The CDR3 DNA follows: TGTGCCAGCAGCGTAGAAACTAGAGGTTGGGGCGCAGATACGCAGTATTTT.

V gene TRBV5-1 combines with J gene TRBJ2-2; perhaps TRBD2 as D (6 bases). The CDR3 has 15 residues. Germline V gene lookup returns CDR1 SGHRS and CDR2 YFSETQ. Trimming removed 1 base at V and 3 bases at J, with 10 bases between. The CDR3 DNA sequence: TGCGCCAGCAGCTTGACCGGGGGATACACCGGGGAGCTGTTTTTT. It codes for CASSLTGGYTGELFF.

The chain has TRBV6-1 and TRBJ1-5, with D maybe TRBD1 (6 bases). The length of the CDR3 is 13 residues. Per the germline V gene, CDR1 is MNHNS and CDR2 is SASEGT. Trimming removed 4 bases at V and 5 bases at J, with 9 bases between. The CDR3 bases are TGTGCCAGCAGTGTAGAGGGGGATCAGCCCCAGCATTTT. Translating it yields CASSVEGDQPQHF.

The gene calls are TRBV23-1 and TRBJ1-1; 8 bases line up with TRBD1. TRBV23-1 is known as an ORF, though its function is uncertain. The CDR3 runs to 14 residues. The J segment lost 4 bases and the V segment lost 7 bases, leaving 8 bases of the junction unmatched. CDR3 coding DNA: TGCGCCAGCACCCAGGGGGCGGGTCCCACTGAAGCTTTCTTT. This translates into CASTQGAGPTEAFF.